The present T cell receptor beta chain was sequenced within a study of T cells of healthy individuals. MiXCR, applied by TCRdb to the 5' RACE reads, yields one record per CDR3 protein. This table has about 96,000 distinct CDR3 sequences, 17% appearing once. Germline loops: CDR1 SQVTM, CDR2 ANQGSEA. V shed 3 bases and J shed 0 bases, with 11 bases lying between them. CDR3 length equals 14 residues. The chain recombines TRBV29-1 with TRBJ1-2, with D uncertain. The TCR sequence derives from a human donor in good health. CDR3 residues: CSVEGSASNYGYTF. CDR3 in DNA: TGCAGCGTTGAGGGCTCAGCCTCTAACTATGGCTACACCTTC.